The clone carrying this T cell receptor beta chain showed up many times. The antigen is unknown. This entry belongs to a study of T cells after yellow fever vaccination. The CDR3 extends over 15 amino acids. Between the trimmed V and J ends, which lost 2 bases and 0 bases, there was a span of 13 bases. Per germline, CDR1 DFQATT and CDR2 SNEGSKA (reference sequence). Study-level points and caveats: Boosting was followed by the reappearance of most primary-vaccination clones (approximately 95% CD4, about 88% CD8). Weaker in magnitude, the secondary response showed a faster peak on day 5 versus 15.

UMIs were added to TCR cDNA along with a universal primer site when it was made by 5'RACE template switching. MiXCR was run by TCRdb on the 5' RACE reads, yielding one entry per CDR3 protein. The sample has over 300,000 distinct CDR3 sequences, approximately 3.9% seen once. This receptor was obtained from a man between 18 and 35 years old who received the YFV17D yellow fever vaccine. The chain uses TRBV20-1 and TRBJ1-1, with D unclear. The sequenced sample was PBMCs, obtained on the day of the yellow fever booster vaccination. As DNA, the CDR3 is TGCAGTGCTAGATCGACGGGCGGGATGAACACTGAAGCTTTCTTT. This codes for CSARSTGGMNTEAFF.